This T cell receptor (beta chain) was documented in a study of shared clonotypes between healthy human individuals. The CDR3 runs 15 residues. Germline CDR1 is SGDLS and CDR2 is YYNGEE. V lost 3 bases and J lost 3; bases outside the gene matches: 9. The data were produced by immunoSEQ multiplex PCR, yet TCRdb's version contains in-frame clones alone and is incomplete. The sample carries roughly 2 million clones, roughly 94% recorded once. This sequence was found in a man aged 18-30 years in good health. The chain has TRBV9 and TRBJ2-7; the match to TRBD2 covers 7 bases. Source material: naive CD4+ T cells sorted from blood. Subset of the sample: CD45RA+ positively selected. In DNA form, the CDR3 reads TGTGCCAGCAGCGAAAGCGGGATCACGGTCTACGAGCAGTACTTC. Translated, it gives CASSESGITVYEQYF.